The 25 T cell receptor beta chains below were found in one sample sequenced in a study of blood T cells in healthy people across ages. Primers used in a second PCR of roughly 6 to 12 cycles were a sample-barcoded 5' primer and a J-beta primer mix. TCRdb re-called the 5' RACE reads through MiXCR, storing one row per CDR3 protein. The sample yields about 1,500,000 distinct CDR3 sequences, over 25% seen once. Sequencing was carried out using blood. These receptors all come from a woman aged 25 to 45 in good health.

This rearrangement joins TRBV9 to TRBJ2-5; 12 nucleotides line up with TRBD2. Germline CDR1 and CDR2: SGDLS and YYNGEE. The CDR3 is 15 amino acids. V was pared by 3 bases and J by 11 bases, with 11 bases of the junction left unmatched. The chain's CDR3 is CASSATGLAGNEQYF. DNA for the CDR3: TGTGCCAGCAGCGCAACGGGACTAGCGGGCAATGAGCAGTACTTC.

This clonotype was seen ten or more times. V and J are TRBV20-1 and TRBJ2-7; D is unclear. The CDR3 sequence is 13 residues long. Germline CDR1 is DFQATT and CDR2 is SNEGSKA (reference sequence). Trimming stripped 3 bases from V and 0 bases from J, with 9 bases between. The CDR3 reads CSASAPTSYEQYF. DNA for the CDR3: TGCAGTGCTAGTGCACCTACCTCCTACGAGCAGTACTTC.

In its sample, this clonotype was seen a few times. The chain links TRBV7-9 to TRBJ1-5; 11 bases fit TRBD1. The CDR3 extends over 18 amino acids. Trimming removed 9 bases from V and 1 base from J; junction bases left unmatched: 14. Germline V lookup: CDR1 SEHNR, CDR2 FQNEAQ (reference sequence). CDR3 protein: CARGGRTGGLTSNQPQHF. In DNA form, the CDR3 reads TGTGCCAGGGGTGGAAGGACAGGGGGCTTGACAAGCAATCAGCCCCAGCATTTT.

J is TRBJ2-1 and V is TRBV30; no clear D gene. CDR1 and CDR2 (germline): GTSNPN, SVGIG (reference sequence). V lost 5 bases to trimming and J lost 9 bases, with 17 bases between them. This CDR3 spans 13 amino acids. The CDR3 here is CAWGPGPVGEQFF. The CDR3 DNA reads TGTGCCTGGGGTCCGGGTCCAGTTGGTGAGCAGTTCTTC. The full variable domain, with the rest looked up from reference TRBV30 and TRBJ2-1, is SQTIHQWPATLVQPVGSPLSLECTVEGTSNPNLYWYRQAAGRGLQLLFYSVGIGQISSEVPQNLSASRPQDRQFILSSKKLLLSDSGFYLCAWGPGPVGEQFFGPGTRLTVL.

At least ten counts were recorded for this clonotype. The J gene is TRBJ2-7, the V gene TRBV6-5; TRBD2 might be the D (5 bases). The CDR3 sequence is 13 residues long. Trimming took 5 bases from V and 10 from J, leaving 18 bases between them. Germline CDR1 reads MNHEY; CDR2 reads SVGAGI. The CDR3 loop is CASSNGRGTDQYF. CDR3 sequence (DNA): TGTGCCAGCAGTAATGGACGGGGTACTGATCAGTACTTC.

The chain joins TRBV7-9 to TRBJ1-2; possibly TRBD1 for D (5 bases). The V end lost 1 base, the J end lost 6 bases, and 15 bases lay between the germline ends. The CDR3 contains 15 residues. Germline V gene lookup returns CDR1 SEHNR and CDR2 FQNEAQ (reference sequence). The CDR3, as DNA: TGTGCCAGCAGCTTAGGGACGGGACGGCAAAATGGCTACACCTTC. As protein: CASSLGTGRQNGYTF.

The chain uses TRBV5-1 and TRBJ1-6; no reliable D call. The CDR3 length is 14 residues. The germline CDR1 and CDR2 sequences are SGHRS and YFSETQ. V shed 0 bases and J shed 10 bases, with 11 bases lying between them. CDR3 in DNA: TGCGCCAGCAGCTTGGATCACAGAAAATCACCCCTCCACTTT. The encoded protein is CASSLDHRKSPLHF.

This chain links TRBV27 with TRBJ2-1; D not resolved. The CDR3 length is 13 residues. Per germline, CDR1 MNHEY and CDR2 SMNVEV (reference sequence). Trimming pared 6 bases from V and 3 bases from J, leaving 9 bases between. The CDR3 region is CASRSAVYNEQFF. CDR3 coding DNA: TGTGCCAGCAGGTCGGCAGTCTACAATGAGCAGTTCTTC.

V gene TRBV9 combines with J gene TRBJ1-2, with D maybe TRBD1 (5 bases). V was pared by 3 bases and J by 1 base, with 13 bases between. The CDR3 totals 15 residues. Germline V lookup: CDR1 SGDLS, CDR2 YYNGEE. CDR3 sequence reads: CASSGGSGNNYGYTF. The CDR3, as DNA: TGTGCCAGCAGCGGAGGATCAGGGAATAACTATGGCTACACCTTC.

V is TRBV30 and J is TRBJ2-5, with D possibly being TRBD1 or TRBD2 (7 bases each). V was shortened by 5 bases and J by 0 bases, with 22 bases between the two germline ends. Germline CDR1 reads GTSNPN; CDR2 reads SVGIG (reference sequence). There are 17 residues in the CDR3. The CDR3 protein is CAWEGGVRGLYQETQYF. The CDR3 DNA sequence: TGTGCCTGGGAGGGGGGGGTGAGGGGGCTATACCAAGAGACCCAGTACTTC.

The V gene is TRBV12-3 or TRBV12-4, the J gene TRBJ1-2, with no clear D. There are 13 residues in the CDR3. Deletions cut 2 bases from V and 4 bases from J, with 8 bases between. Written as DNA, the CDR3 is TGTGCCAGCAGTTTATTACGGAGCTATGGCTACACCTTC. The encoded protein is CASSLLRSYGYTF.

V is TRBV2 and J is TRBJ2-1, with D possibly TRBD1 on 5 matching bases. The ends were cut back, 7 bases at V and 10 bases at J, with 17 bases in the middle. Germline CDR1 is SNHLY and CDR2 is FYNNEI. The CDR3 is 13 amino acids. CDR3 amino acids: CASNRQTGYEQFF. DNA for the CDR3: TGTGCCAGCAACCGACAGACGGGCTACGAGCAGTTCTTC.

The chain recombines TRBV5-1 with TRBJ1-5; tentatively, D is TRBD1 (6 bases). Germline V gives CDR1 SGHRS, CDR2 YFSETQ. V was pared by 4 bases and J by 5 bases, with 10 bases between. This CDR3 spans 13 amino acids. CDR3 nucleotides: TGCGCCAGCAGCGAACAGGGTGATCAGCCCCAGCATTTT. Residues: CASSEQGDQPQHF.

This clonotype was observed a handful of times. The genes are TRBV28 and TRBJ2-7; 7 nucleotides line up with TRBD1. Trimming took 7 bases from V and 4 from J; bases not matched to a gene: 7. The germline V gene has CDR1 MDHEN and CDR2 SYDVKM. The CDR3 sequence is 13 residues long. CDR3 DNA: TGTGCCAGCAATAAGGGGGCGAGTTACGAGCAGTACTTC. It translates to CASNKGASYEQYF.

CDR3 sequence: CSVVGPQGGNQPQHF. The DNA of the CDR3 is TGCAGCGTTGTAGGGCCCCAGGGGGGCAATCAGCCCCAGCATTTT. The rearrangement uses TRBV29-1 and TRBJ1-5; 7 nucleotides line up with TRBD1. Per germline, CDR1 SQVTM and CDR2 ANQGSEA. J lost 2 bases, V lost 4 bases, and 8 bases had no gene match. CDR3 length: 15 amino acids. The full variable domain, rest sourced from reference TRBV29-1 and TRBJ1-5, is SAVISQKPSRDICQRGTSLTIQCQVDSQVTMMFWYRQQPGQSLTLIATANQGSEATYESGFVIDKFPISRPNLTFSTLTVSNMSPEDSSIYLCSVVGPQGGNQPQHFGDGTRLSIL.

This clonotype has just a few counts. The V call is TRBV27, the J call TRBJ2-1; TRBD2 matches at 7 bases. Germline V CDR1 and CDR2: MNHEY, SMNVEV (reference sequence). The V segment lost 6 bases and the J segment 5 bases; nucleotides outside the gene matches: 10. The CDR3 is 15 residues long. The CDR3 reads CASSLREAGDNEQFF. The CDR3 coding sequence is TGTGCCAGCAGCCTCCGGGAGGCCGGGGACAATGAGCAGTTCTTC.

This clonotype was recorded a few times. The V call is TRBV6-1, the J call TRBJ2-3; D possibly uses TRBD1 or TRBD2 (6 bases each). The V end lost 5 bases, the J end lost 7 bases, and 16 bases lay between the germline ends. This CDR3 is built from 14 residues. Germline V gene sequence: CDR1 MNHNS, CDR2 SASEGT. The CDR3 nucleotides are TGTGCCAGCAGTAAAGGGGGGCGCGAAAATACGCAGTATTTT. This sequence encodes CASSKGGRENTQYF.

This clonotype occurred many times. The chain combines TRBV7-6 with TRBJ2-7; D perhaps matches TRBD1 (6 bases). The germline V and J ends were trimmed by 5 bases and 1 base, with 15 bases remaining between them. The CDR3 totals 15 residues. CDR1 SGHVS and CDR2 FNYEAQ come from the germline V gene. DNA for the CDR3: TGTGCCAGCAGCGACAGGCCTGGGGCGTCCTACGAGCAGTACTTC. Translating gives CASSDRPGASYEQYF.

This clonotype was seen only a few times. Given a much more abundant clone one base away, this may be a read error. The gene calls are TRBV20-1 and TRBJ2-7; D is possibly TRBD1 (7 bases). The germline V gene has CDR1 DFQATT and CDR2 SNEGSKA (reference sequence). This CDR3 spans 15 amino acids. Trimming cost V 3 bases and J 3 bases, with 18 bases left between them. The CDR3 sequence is CSASIGTAGCYEQYF. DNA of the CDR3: TGCAGTGCTAGCATAGGGACAGCGGGCTGCTACGAGCAGTACTTC.

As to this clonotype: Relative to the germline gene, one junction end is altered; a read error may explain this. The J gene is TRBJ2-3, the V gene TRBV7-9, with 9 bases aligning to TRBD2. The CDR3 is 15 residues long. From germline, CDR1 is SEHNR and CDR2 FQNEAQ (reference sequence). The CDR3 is CASKESGGPTDTQYF. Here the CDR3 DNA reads TGTGCGAGCAAGGAGAGCGGGGGGCCGACAGATACGCAGTATTTT.

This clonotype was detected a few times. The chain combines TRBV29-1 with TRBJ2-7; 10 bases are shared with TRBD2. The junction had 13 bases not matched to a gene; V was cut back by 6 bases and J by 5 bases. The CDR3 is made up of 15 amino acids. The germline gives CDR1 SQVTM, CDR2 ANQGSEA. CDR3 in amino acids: CSVAPLAGEAHEQYF. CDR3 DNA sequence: TGCAGCGTCGCCCCCCTAGCGGGAGAGGCCCACGAGCAGTACTTC.

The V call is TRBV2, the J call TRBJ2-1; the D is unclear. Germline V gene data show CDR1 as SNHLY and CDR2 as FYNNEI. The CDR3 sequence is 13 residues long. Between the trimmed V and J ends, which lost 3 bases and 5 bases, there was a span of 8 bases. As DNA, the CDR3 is TGTGCCAGCAGTGAGTCGGGCCACAATGAGCAGTTCTTC. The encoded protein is CASSESGHNEQFF.

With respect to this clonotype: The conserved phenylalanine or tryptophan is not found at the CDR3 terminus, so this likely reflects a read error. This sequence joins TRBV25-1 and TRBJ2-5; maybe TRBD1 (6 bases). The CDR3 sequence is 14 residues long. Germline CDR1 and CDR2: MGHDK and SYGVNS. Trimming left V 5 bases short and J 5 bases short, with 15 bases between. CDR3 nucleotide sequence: TGTGCCAGCAGTTCGGGACAACTGGCGGAGACCCAGTACTGC. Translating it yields CASSSGQLAETQYC.

CDR3 residues: CASTPQRTNEKLFF. CDR3 DNA sequence: TGTGCCAGCACCCCCCAGCGAACTAATGAAAAACTGTTTTTT. The rearrangement uses TRBV12-3 or TRBV12-4 and TRBJ1-4; D is unresolved. The CDR3 runs 14 residues. V dropped 7 bases and J dropped 1 base, with 10 bases sitting between them.

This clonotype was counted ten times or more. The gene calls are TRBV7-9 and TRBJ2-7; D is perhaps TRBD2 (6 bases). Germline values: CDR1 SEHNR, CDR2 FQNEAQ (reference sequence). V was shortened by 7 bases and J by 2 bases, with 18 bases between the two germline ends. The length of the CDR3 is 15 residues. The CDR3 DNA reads TGTGCCAGCACCCGGGGGTCCCAAAGCCCCTACGAGCAGTACTTC. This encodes CASTRGSQSPYEQYF.